Listed below are T cell receptor beta chains from one sample, sequenced in a study of blood T cells in healthy people across ages. Via MiXCR, TCRdb re-called the 5' RACE reads, giving one row per CDR3 protein. The sample holds roughly 1,500,000 distinct CDR3 sequences, approximately 42% seen once. Sequencing was carried out using blood. The source is a woman between 18 and 29 years old in good health. The CDR3 runs from the conserved cysteine through the conserved F or W. Fields, in order: D gene, V gene, CDR3 protein. The D gene is left open where the match is weak.

-,TRBV6-1,CASAGTHQETQYF
TRBD2,TRBV5-1,CASSRGLAGGGKNTGELFF
TRBD2,TRBV10-3,CAISESGTGTSGSRNEQYF
TRBD2,TRBV10-3,CAISEPSGGQETQYF
-,TRBV18,CASSLVLAEQYF
-,TRBV10-3,CAITERGNYGYTF
TRBD1,TRBV20-1,CSARLPGQRTGELFF
-,TRBV4-1,CASSQEGQAGELFF
-,TRBV20-1,CSARAPTASTDTQYF
TRBD1,TRBV5-1,CASSLAPDRVGSPPHF
-,TRBV6-5,CASRPPGRGTGYTF
TRBD1,TRBV28,CASQKGQGANIQYF
-,TRBV5-1,CASNVRESSYNEQYF
TRBD2,TRBV18,CASSPPREGLGETQYF
TRBD2,TRBV7-9,CASRGTSGANEQFF
-,TRBV7-9,CASSRLSRYEQFF
-,TRBV20-1,CSARPDSVNEQFF
-,TRBV6-1,CASSAGQPPQPQHF
-,TRBV12-3/TRBV12-4,CASSSYGPLEAETQYF
-,TRBV10-3,CAISESRSGVGKNEQFF
TRBD2,TRBV3-1,CASSQDAGGAGDTQYF
-,TRBV25-1,CASSSRVLEYSPLHF
-,TRBV20-1,CSARDDSSYNSPLHF
-,TRBV7-2,CASSLALGNPREKLFF
-,TRBV12-3/TRBV12-4,CASSLGRKNIEAFF
-,TRBV5-1,CASSRNRAENEKLFF
-,TRBV3-1,CASSQRGANSGNTIYF
-,TRBV7-9,CASSFDGGMRNEQYF
TRBD2,TRBV20-1,CSARDFLAGEYEQYF
-,TRBV12-3/TRBV12-4,CASRLENSNQPQHF
-,TRBV28,CASYGGGGVYNEQFF
-,TRBV24-1,CATSAFTEGTDTQYF
-,TRBV28,CASSGGGLGVLTF
TRBD1,TRBV5-1,CASSSTGTGGAYGYTF
TRBD1,TRBV6-6,CASSYDRVSYNSPLHF
TRBD2,TRBV6-5,CASTSSGDRSYNEQFF
-,TRBV4-2,CASSQEFAETEAFF
-,TRBV7-2,CASSFRGSRTDTQYF
-,TRBV7-9,CASSLRSSGVETQYF
-,TRBV7-9,CASSFHQGNEKLFF
-,TRBV12-3/TRBV12-4,CASGVRGEELFF
-,TRBV20-1,CSASDISSHIQYF
-,TRBV6-2/TRBV6-3,CASSPGKPSTDTQYF
TRBD1,TRBV10-3,CAIREDRVVEQYF
-,TRBV10-3,CAITQPYF
TRBD2,TRBV3-1,CASSHHGGGLAAYNEQFF
-,TRBV10-3,CAISDGAAKGNTIYF
-,TRBV6-5,CASSPRDGDQPQHF
TRBD2,TRBV5-1,CASSFLAGDYNEQFF